The 32 T cell receptor beta chains below come from one sample, sequenced in a study of blood T cell repertoires in COVID-19. Only in-frame clones appear in the TCRdb table, and some are missing; sequencing was by immunoSEQ multiplex PCR. This table holds 450,000 or so clones, roughly 89% found once. The sample was peripheral blood. The source is a man younger than 35 with COVID-19, enrolled during active disease.

The chain couples TRBV7-2 to TRBJ1-1; D perhaps matches TRBD1 (5 bases). The V gene lost 5 bases and the J gene lost 0 bases, with 16 bases spanning the gap. The CDR3 is 16 amino acids. Germline V gene data show CDR1 as SGHTA and CDR2 as FQGNSA. The CDR3 loop is CASSPGGWRVNTEAFF. In nucleotides, the CDR3 is TGTGCCAGCAGCCCGGGGGGGTGGAGGGTGAACACTGAAGCTTTCTTT.

The rearrangement links TRBV6-9 to TRBJ2-5; tentative D call: TRBD1 (5 bases). The CDR3 extends over 13 amino acids. Looked up from germline, CDR1 is MNHGY and CDR2 is SVAAGI. The ends were cut back, 4 bases at V and 4 bases at J, with 10 bases in the middle. In DNA form, the CDR3 reads TGTGCCAGCAGTTCCCGCAGGGCAGAGACCCAGTACTTC. Translating it yields CASSSRRAETQYF.

The chain combines TRBV18 with TRBJ2-1; maybe TRBD1 (6 bases). This CDR3 has 13 amino acids. Trimming stripped 7 bases from V and 1 base from J, with 8 bases between. Per germline, CDR1 KGHSH and CDR2 LQKENI. CDR3 amino acids: CASFRGSYNEQFF. The CDR3 DNA reads TGTGCCAGCTTCAGGGGTTCCTACAATGAGCAGTTCTTC. Full variable domain (outside the CDR3, taken from reference TRBV18 and TRBJ2-1): NAGVMQNPRHLVRRRGQEARLRCSPMKGHSHVYWYRQLPEEGLKFMVYLQKENIIDESGMPKERFSAEFPKEGPSILRIQQVVRGDSAAYFCASFRGSYNEQFFGPGTRLTVL.

The genes are TRBV7-8 and TRBJ2-1; 7 nucleotides line up with TRBD1. From germline, CDR1 is SGHVS and CDR2 FQNEAQ. Germline trimming cut 5 bases from V and 0 bases from J; bases unmatched to any gene: 7. The CDR3 runs 16 residues. DNA for the CDR3: TGTGCCAGCAGCCCACACCGGGACAGCTCCTACAATGAGCAGTTCTTC. This gives the protein CASSPHRDSSYNEQFF.

This chain joins TRBV25-1 and TRBJ2-1; 9 bases are a match to TRBD2. This CDR3 is 15 amino acids long. Germline V gene data show CDR1 as MGHDK and CDR2 as SYGVNS. Trimming took 5 bases from V and 3 from J; bases not matched to a gene: 5. The CDR3 DNA sequence: TGTGCCAGCAGTAAAAGCGGGAGGCTCTACAATGAGCAGTTCTTC. Amino acids: CASSKSGRLYNEQFF.

The V call is TRBV29-1, the J call TRBJ2-1, with D possibly being TRBD2 (7 bases). The CDR3 sequence is 17 residues long. The V gene's germline CDR1 is SQVTM and CDR2 ANQGSEA. The ends were cut back, 4 bases at V and 5 bases at J, with 24 bases in the middle. The CDR3, as DNA: TGCAGCGTTGTCCCACCTCAGGGAGGGGGATATCACAATGAGCAGTTCTTC. It codes for CSVVPPQGGGYHNEQFF.

The chain couples TRBV7-2 to TRBJ2-5; 9 bases map to TRBD2. Trimming took 2 bases from V and 5 from J; bases not matched to a gene: 6. Germline V lookup: CDR1 SGHTA, CDR2 FQGNSA. This CDR3 is built from 15 residues. CDR3 sequence (DNA): TGTGCCAGCAGCTTATACGGCGGGGGGGCCGAGACCCAGTACTTC. Protein sequence: CASSLYGGGAETQYF.

V is TRBV4-1 and J is TRBJ2-1; a possible D gene is TRBD2 (6 bases). CDR1 and CDR2 (germline): MGHRA, YSYEKL. V was shortened by 0 bases and J by 8 bases, with 20 bases between the two germline ends. This CDR3 spans 17 amino acids. In DNA, the CDR3 is TGCGCCAGCAGCCAAGATAGGAAACTAGCCCGAAACGATGAGCAGTTCTTC. Protein product: CASSQDRKLARNDEQFF.

This clone showed up just once. V is TRBV27 and J is TRBJ2-7; D is perhaps TRBD2 (5 bases). This CDR3 comprises 14 residues. Per the germline V gene, CDR1 is MNHEY and CDR2 is SMNVEV (reference sequence). Trimming left V 3 bases short and J 0 bases short, with 9 bases between. DNA for the CDR3: TGTGCCAGCAGTTTTAGGAGGAGCTCCTACGAGCAGTACTTC. Translated: CASSFRRSSYEQYF.

This clone was found once. V and J are TRBV15 and TRBJ2-7, with 7 nucleotides matching TRBD1. Germline V gene data show CDR1 as LNHNV and CDR2 as YYDKDF (reference sequence). With V trimmed by 1 base and J by 5 bases, 5 bases remained unmatched. The CDR3 runs 14 residues. The CDR3 loop reads CATSRGGQANEQYF. The CDR3 DNA is TGTGCCACCAGCAGAGGCGGACAGGCCAACGAGCAGTACTTC.

This clone has just a few counts. The chain joins TRBV19 to TRBJ2-7, with 8 positions matching TRBD2. This CDR3 comprises 14 residues. Trimming cost V 3 bases and J 2 bases; bases outside gene matches: 3. Looked up from germline, CDR1 is LNHDA and CDR2 is SQIVND (reference sequence). This chain's CDR3 is CASSIQRGTYEQYF. CDR3 in DNA: TGTGCCAGTAGTATCCAGCGGGGGACCTACGAGCAGTACTTC.

This clone was counted a single time. The V gene is TRBV6-5, the J gene TRBJ2-5; 7 positions match TRBD2. The germline V gene has CDR1 MNHEY and CDR2 SVGAGI. The CDR3 has 13 residues. V lost 3 bases to trimming and J lost 4 bases; unmatched junction nucleotides: 2. The CDR3: CASSYGGGETQYF. The CDR3, as DNA: TGTGCCAGCAGTTATGGGGGGGGAGAGACCCAGTACTTC.

The CDR3 DNA reads as TGTGCCACCAGTGGCGGACATAGCAATCAGCCCCAGCATTTT. Translated, it gives CATSGGHSNQPQHF. The rearrangement links TRBV24-1 to TRBJ1-5; tentatively, D is TRBD1 (5 bases). Deletions cut 5 bases from V and 0 bases from J, with 7 bases between. In germline, CDR1 is KGHDR, CDR2 SFDVKD. The CDR3 runs to 14 residues.

The genes are TRBV7-2 and TRBJ2-1, with 15 bases matching TRBD2. Looked up from germline, CDR1 is SGHTA and CDR2 is FQGNSA. The CDR3 length is 16 residues. Trimming at V came to 1 base and at J to 9 bases, leaving 4 bases not matched to a gene. CDR3 sequence (DNA): TGTGCCAGCAGCTTAGGGACTAGCGGGAGGGCCAGTGAGCAGTTCTTC. This gives the protein CASSLGTSGRASEQFF.

This clone has only one observation. The chain combines TRBV7-2 with TRBJ2-3, with 8 bases that match TRBD1. The CDR3 contains 17 residues. With V trimmed by 1 base and J by 2 bases, 8 bases remained unmatched. The germline CDR1 and CDR2 sequences are SGHTA and FQGNSA. CDR3 loop: CASSLGLGQELTDTQYF. The CDR3 coding sequence is TGTGCCAGCAGCTTAGGACTGGGACAGGAGCTCACAGATACGCAGTATTTT.

The chain carries TRBV27 and TRBJ2-1; 7 positions agree with TRBD2. The CDR3 is 15 residues long. Germline V gives CDR1 MNHEY, CDR2 SMNVEV (reference sequence). The trim removed 5 bases at V and 2 bases at J, leaving 6 bases unmatched. The CDR3 DNA is TGTGCCAGCAGTGAGACCGGGACTACCTACAATGAGCAGTTCTTC. It specifies CASSETGTTYNEQFF.

The rearrangement links TRBV28 to TRBJ1-1; D remains unclear. V lost 3 bases and J lost 6, with 11 bases in between. The length of the CDR3 is 13 residues. Germline values: CDR1 MDHEN, CDR2 SYDVKM. The chain's CDR3 is CASSLVAAAEAFF. CDR3 in DNA: TGTGCCAGCAGTTTGGTGGCAGCGGCTGAAGCTTTCTTT.

The J gene is TRBJ2-3, the V gene TRBV18; weak D call: TRBD2 (5 bases). V lost 6 bases and J 6 bases, leaving 13 bases between the germline ends. This CDR3 has 13 amino acids. Germline CDR1 and CDR2: KGHSH and LQKENI. CDR3 sequence (DNA): TGTGCCAGCTCGTTCCCCGGGGAGGATACGCAGTATTTT. This translates into CASSFPGEDTQYF. Looking up the rest from reference TRBV18 and TRBJ2-3 gives the full variable domain: NAGVMQNPRHLVRRRGQEARLRCSPMKGHSHVYWYRQLPEEGLKFMVYLQKENIIDESGMPKERFSAEFPKEGPSILRIQQVVRGDSAAYFCASSFPGEDTQYFGPGTRLTVL.

This sequence joins TRBV7-2 and TRBJ2-7, with 9 bases aligning to TRBD2. CDR1 and CDR2 from the germline V gene are SGHTA and FQGNSA. CDR3 length: 12 residues. The J segment lost 7 bases and the V segment lost 3 bases, leaving 1 base of the junction unmatched. DNA for the CDR3: TGTGCCAGCAGCTTTCTAGCGGGAGAGCAGTACTTC. The encoded protein is CASSFLAGEQYF.

V and J are TRBV19 and TRBJ1-2, with D possibly being TRBD1 (5 bases). CDR1 and CDR2 from the germline V gene are LNHDA and SQIVND (reference sequence). The V end lost 8 bases, the J end lost 4 bases, and 23 bases lay between the germline ends. The CDR3 is made up of 16 amino acids. In DNA, the CDR3 is TGTGCCAGTGGACACCGGGACTTCCCTCTTGGCTATGGCTACACCTTC. Amino acid sequence: CASGHRDFPLGYGYTF.

This clone was detected only once. The rearrangement uses TRBV30 and TRBJ2-3; D is perhaps TRBD2 (6 bases). The CDR3 contains 14 residues. From germline, CDR1 is GTSNPN and CDR2 SVGIG (reference sequence). V was pared by 6 bases and J by 1 base, with 14 bases between. The CDR3 region is CACWTPGGTDTQYF. The CDR3 DNA is TGTGCCTGTTGGACGCCGGGGGGCACAGATACGCAGTATTTT.

This clone was detected once. This chain joins TRBV3-1 (or the pseudogene TRBV3-2) and TRBJ2-5, with a weak D call TRBD2 (6 bases). Germline V gives CDR1 LGHDT, CDR2 YNNKEL (reference sequence). The CDR3 is made up of 16 amino acids. Between the trimmed V and J ends, which lost 2 bases and 2 bases, there was a span of 15 bases. CDR3 residues: CASSQTTGTPQETQYF. Written as DNA, the CDR3 is TGTGCCAGCAGCCAAACCACCGGGACTCCTCAAGAGACCCAGTACTTC.

The rearrangement uses TRBV5-1 and TRBJ2-1, with 8 bases fitting TRBD2. V gave up 0 bases and J gave up 8 bases; unmatched junction bases: 10. Per germline, CDR1 SGHRS and CDR2 YFSETQ. This CDR3 has 16 amino acids. This CDR3 reads CASSLVLSGSSHEQFF. The CDR3 DNA sequence: TGCGCCAGCAGCTTGGTCCTGAGCGGGAGTTCCCATGAGCAGTTCTTC.

On this clone: Other DNA variants within this sample encode the same CDR3. This rearrangement joins TRBV5-1 to TRBJ2-1, with 8 nucleotides matching TRBD2. Looked up from germline, CDR1 is SGHRS and CDR2 is YFSETQ. The CDR3 covers 15 residues. The trim removed 0 bases at V and 4 bases at J, leaving 3 bases unmatched. CDR3 in amino acids: CASSLVAGPYNEQFF. In DNA form, the CDR3 reads TGCGCCAGCAGCTTGGTAGCGGGACCTTACAATGAGCAGTTCTTC.

This chain links TRBV29-1 with TRBJ1-1; 7 nucleotides match TRBD1. From germline, CDR1 is SQVTM and CDR2 ANQGSEA. The junction had 7 bases not matched to a gene; V was cut back by 1 base and J by 5 bases. The length of the CDR3 is 14 residues. The CDR3 coding sequence is TGCAGCGTTGAAGGCCGATCAGGGGGGACTGAAGCTTTCTTT. Translated, it gives CSVEGRSGGTEAFF. Supplemented by reference TRBV29-1 and TRBJ1-1, the full variable domain reads SAVISQKPSRDICQRGTSLTIQCQVDSQVTMMFWYRQQPGQSLTLIATANQGSEATYESGFVIDKFPISRPNLTFSTLTVSNMSPEDSSIYLCSVEGRSGGTEAFFGQGTRLTVV.

The chain has TRBV6-1 and TRBJ1-2; D uncertain. The CDR3 extends over 15 amino acids. With 2 bases removed from V and 0 bases from J, the gap between germline ends came to 10 bases. Looked up from germline, CDR1 is MNHNS and CDR2 is SASEGT. CDR3: CASSERIGANYGYTF. The CDR3 region has the DNA TGTGCCAGCAGTGAACGGATTGGAGCTAACTATGGCTACACCTTC.

This clone came up a few times. CDR3: CASSLAGISYEQYF. As DNA, the CDR3 is TGTGCCAGCAGCTTGGCGGGGATTTCCTACGAGCAGTACTTC. The rearrangement uses TRBV7-9 and TRBJ2-7, with TRBD2 as a possible D gene (6 bases). Germline lookup yields CDR1 SEHNR and CDR2 FQNEAQ (reference sequence). Trimming shortened V by 3 bases and J by 1 base, and 10 bases separated the two germline ends. CDR3 length: 14 residues.

The chain employs TRBV9 and TRBJ2-4; D gene uncertain. In germline, CDR1 is SGDLS, CDR2 YYNGEE. This CDR3 comprises 13 residues. Trimming took off 4 bases at V and 10 bases at J, with 15 bases between the two ends. For the CDR3, the DNA is TGTGCCAGCAGCCCCAACCCCGAAGAGATTCAGTACTTC. Its translation is CASSPNPEEIQYF.

This chain links TRBV5-1 with TRBJ1-2, with TRBD1 matching over 8 bases. CDR3 size: 15 residues. Losses at the gene ends were 1 base for V and 9 bases for J; bases not matched to a gene: 11. The germline V gene encodes CDR1 SGHRS and CDR2 YFSETQ. CDR3 nucleotides: TGCGCCAGCAGCTTGACCCCCGGACAGGGAGGGAGCTACACCTTC. As protein: CASSLTPGQGGSYTF.

This chain links TRBV5-4 with TRBJ2-3; 7 nucleotides match TRBD1. In germline, CDR1 is SGHNT, CDR2 YYREEE (reference sequence). This CDR3 contains 14 residues. Losses at the gene ends were 5 bases for V and 2 bases for J; bases not matched to a gene: 5. The CDR3 protein is CASSTGTDTDTQYF. The CDR3 DNA follows: TGTGCCAGCAGTACCGGGACAGACACAGATACGCAGTATTTT.

The rearrangement uses TRBV6-5 and TRBJ1-2; 7 bases agree with TRBD1. Trimming removed 0 bases from V and 3 bases from J; junction bases left unmatched: 4. The CDR3 length is 15 residues. Germline V CDR1 and CDR2: MNHEY, SVGAGI. The CDR3: CASSYSGTADYGYTF. The CDR3 region has the DNA TGTGCCAGCAGTTACTCGGGGACAGCCGACTATGGCTACACCTTC.

This rearrangement joins TRBV5-4 to TRBJ2-3, with 8 positions matching TRBD1. Losses at the gene ends were 3 bases for V and 5 bases for J; bases not matched to a gene: 2. Germline V gives CDR1 SGHNT, CDR2 YYREEE (reference sequence). CDR3 length: 13 residues. CDR3: CASSSDRGDTQYF. The CDR3 bases are TGTGCCAGCAGCTCTGACAGGGGAGATACGCAGTATTTT.